These 5 T cell receptor beta chains came from one sample sequenced in a study of radiation and T cells in renal cell carcinoma. The time point denotes: baseline pretreatment blood. The treatment is: 15 Gy SBRT to primary tumor, nephrectomy 4 weeks later. TCRdb keeps only in-frame clones here, not all; method: immunoSEQ multiplex PCR. The table records tens of thousands of clones, over 70% of them present only once. Sequencing was performed on blood, taken from a patient whose treatment included radiotherapy and nephrectomy. These receptors were collected from a man aged 55-75 years with renal cell carcinoma.

The chain has TRBV6-1 and TRBJ2-7; TRBD2 matches 7 bases. This CDR3 comprises 14 residues. The germline gives CDR1 MNHNS, CDR2 SASEGT. Unmatched junction bases numbered 8, after V lost 6 bases and J lost 3 bases. The CDR3: CASRDSGGLYEQYF. CDR3 sequence (DNA): TGTGCCAGCAGAGATTCGGGGGGTCTCTACGAGCAGTACTTC.

The rearrangement joins TRBV11-3 to TRBJ2-1; maybe TRBD1 (6 bases). CDR3 size: 15 residues. V gave up 5 bases and J gave up 1 base, with 12 bases separating them. Per the germline V gene, CDR1 is SGHNT and CDR2 is YENEEA. CDR3 coding DNA: TGTGCCAGCAGCCAGGGGCCCTTATCCTACAATGAGCAGTTCTTC. Translated: CASSQGPLSYNEQFF.

The V call is TRBV18, the J call TRBJ2-2, with 12 bases that match TRBD2. Germline CDR1 reads KGHSH; CDR2 reads LQKENI. The V gene end was trimmed by 10 bases and the J gene end by 2 bases; junction bases not matched to a gene: 5. The CDR3 totals 15 residues. The CDR3 nucleotides are TGTGCCAACTCCGGACTAGCGGGAAACACCGGGGAGCTGTTTTTT. The encoded protein is CANSGLAGNTGELFF.

The chain combines TRBV7-2 with TRBJ2-7; 9 nucleotides agree with TRBD1. There are 13 residues in the CDR3. Germline-derived CDR1 and CDR2 are SGHTA and FQGNSA. Trimming cost V 4 bases and J 6 bases; bases outside gene matches: 4. The CDR3 sequence: CASSSDRGGEQYF. DNA of the CDR3: TGTGCCAGCAGCTCCGACAGGGGGGGCGAGCAGTACTTC.

The CDR3 loop is CASSSGVSGSGDTQYF. The CDR3 DNA sequence: TGCGCCAGCAGTTCCGGGGTTAGCGGGAGTGGAGATACGCAGTATTTT. The rearrangement joins TRBV5-1 to TRBJ2-3, with 9 bases that match TRBD2. V dropped 5 bases and J dropped 5; count of bases not matched to a gene: 12. The CDR3 runs 16 residues. Germline CDR1 SGHRS, CDR2 YFSETQ.